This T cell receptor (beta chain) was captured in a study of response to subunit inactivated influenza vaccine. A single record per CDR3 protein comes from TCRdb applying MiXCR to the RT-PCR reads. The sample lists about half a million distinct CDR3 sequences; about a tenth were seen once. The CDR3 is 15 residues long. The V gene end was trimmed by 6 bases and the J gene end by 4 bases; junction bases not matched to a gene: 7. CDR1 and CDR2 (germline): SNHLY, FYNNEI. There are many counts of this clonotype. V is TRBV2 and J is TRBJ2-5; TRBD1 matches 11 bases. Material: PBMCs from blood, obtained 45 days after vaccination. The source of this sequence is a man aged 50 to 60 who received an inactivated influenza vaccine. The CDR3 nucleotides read TGTGCCAGCAGCCAAGGGACAGGGGGAAGAGAGACCCAGTACTTC. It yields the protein CASSQGTGGRETQYF.